These 11 T cell receptor beta chains were sequenced from one sample in a study of cytomegalovirus exposure and HLA in healthy donors. PCR used 60 Vbeta primers and 13 Jbeta primers. TCRdb's table, derived via immunoSEQ multiplex PCR, lists solely in-frame clones and lacks some. This table has 95,000 to 150,000 clones, around 80% appearing once. The sample taken for sequencing was PBMCs. These receptors all stem from a female donor in good health and CMV-seropositive.

This rearrangement joins TRBV5-1 to TRBJ2-5; D is uncertain. Germline CDR1 reads SGHRS; CDR2 reads YFSETQ. V lost 0 bases and J 0 bases, leaving 6 bases between the germline ends. This CDR3 spans 14 amino acids. DNA for the CDR3: TGCGCCAGCAGCTTGGACCCAGACCAAGAGACCCAGTACTTC. Its translation is CASSLDPDQETQYF.

As DNA, the CDR3 is TGTGCCAGCAGCCCTCCAGGGCAGGGGTACCACGAGCAGTACTTC. This sequence encodes CASSPPGQGYHEQYF. V usage is TRBV6-5 and J usage is TRBJ2-7; the D gene is possibly TRBD1 (6 bases). The CDR3 sequence is 15 residues long. Trimming pared 6 bases from V and 5 bases from J, leaving 20 bases between. Germline V gene sequence: CDR1 MNHEY, CDR2 SVGAGI.

The chain uses TRBV20-1 and TRBJ1-1, with TRBD1 identical over 8 bases. Germline V lookup: CDR1 DFQATT, CDR2 SNEGSKA (reference sequence). This CDR3 spans 11 amino acids. Trimming removed 2 bases from V and 12 bases from J; junction bases left unmatched: 5. This chain's CDR3 is CSARPTGVTFF. CDR3 coding DNA: TGCAGTGCTAGACCGACAGGGGTGACTTTCTTT.

The chain uses TRBV6-1 and TRBJ2-3; no firm D call. CDR1 MNHNS and CDR2 SASEGT come from the germline V gene. This CDR3 region has 13 residues. V lost 6 bases, J lost 4 bases, and 11 bases lay in between. The CDR3 sequence is CASRPSISDTQYF. The CDR3 DNA sequence: TGTGCCAGCAGGCCGAGTATATCAGATACGCAGTATTTT.

V gene TRBV6-5 combines with J gene TRBJ2-3; 9 nucleotides align to TRBD2. V was clipped by 0 bases and J by 7 bases; unmatched bases: 8. CDR3 length: 16 amino acids. Germline V CDR1 and CDR2: MNHEY, SVGAGI. CDR3 nucleotide sequence: TGTGCCAGCAGTTACTCGCCTAGCGGGATGCGTCATACGCAGTATTTT. Translating it yields CASSYSPSGMRHTQYF.

This chain connects TRBV7-9 to TRBJ1-1; D remains unclear. This CDR3 region has 14 residues. V dropped 5 bases and J dropped 5 bases, with 15 bases sitting between them. Germline V gene sequence: CDR1 SEHNR, CDR2 FQNEAQ (reference sequence). The CDR3 protein is CASSPATVRTEAFF. CDR3 nucleotides: TGTGCCAGCAGCCCAGCAACAGTCAGAACTGAAGCTTTCTTT. Based on the CDR3 plus reference TRBV7-9 and TRBJ1-1, the full variable domain is DTGVSQNPRHKITKRGQNVTFRCDPISEHNRLYWYRQTLGQGPEFLTYFQNEAQLEKSRLLSDRFSAERPKGSFSTLEIQRTEQGDSAMYLCASSPATVRTEAFFGQGTRLTVV.

V usage is TRBV28 and J usage is TRBJ2-7, with 8 bases aligning to TRBD1. Germline CDR1 and CDR2: MDHEN and SYDVKM. After removal of 6 bases from V and 3 bases from J, the junction contained 10 bases not matched to a gene. CDR3 length: 15 amino acids. CDR3 region: CASSTTGGGGYEQYF. The CDR3 DNA is TGTGCCAGCAGCACAACAGGGGGAGGAGGCTACGAGCAGTACTTC.

The rearrangement uses TRBV28 and TRBJ1-1; 8 nucleotides match TRBD1. With V trimmed by 3 bases and J by 2 bases, 11 bases remained unmatched. The length of the CDR3 is 17 residues. Germline V gene data show CDR1 as MDHEN and CDR2 as SYDVKM. The CDR3: CASSFWEGQALNTEAFF. CDR3 bases: TGTGCCAGCAGTTTTTGGGAGGGACAGGCCTTAAACACTGAAGCTTTCTTT.

V gene TRBV6-4 combines with J gene TRBJ2-3, with 13 bases aligning to TRBD2. This CDR3 comprises 15 residues. Germline-derived CDR1 and CDR2 are MRHNA and SNTAGT. With 5 bases clipped from V and 4 bases from J, the junction kept 3 bases outside the gene matches. The CDR3 is CASSLGTSGADTQYF. DNA for the CDR3: TGTGCCAGCAGTTTGGGGACTAGCGGGGCAGATACGCAGTATTTT.

The chain uses TRBV2 and TRBJ1-4; no reliable D call. Deletions cut 8 bases from V and 7 bases from J, with 14 bases between. Germline V gene data show CDR1 as SNHLY and CDR2 as FYNNEI. The CDR3 extends over 13 amino acids. The CDR3 spells CASGWQSGEKLFF. The CDR3 coding sequence is TGTGCCAGCGGCTGGCAGTCAGGTGAAAAACTGTTTTTT.

The chain combines TRBV5-1 with TRBJ1-1; 8 bases align to TRBD1. With 2 bases clipped from V and 5 bases from J, the junction kept 2 bases outside the gene matches. This CDR3 spans 13 amino acids. Germline V gene data show CDR1 as SGHRS and CDR2 as YFSETQ. DNA of the CDR3: TGCGCCAGCAGCTTTGGACAGGGAACTGAAGCTTTCTTT. Encoded protein: CASSFGQGTEAFF.